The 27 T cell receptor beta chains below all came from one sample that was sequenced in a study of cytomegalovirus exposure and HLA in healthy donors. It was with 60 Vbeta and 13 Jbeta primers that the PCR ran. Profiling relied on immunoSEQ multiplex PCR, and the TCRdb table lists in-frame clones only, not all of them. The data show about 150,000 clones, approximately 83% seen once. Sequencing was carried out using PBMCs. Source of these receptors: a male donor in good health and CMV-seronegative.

CDR3 coding DNA: TGTGCCAGCAGTGAGGGACTAGCGGGAACCGGGGAGCTGTTTTTT. It encodes CASSEGLAGTGELFF. V usage is TRBV2 and J usage is TRBJ2-2; 13 bases map to TRBD2. This CDR3 is 15 amino acids long. V shed 3 bases, J shed 5 bases, and the junction held 0 bases outside the gene matches. The germline gives CDR1 SNHLY, CDR2 FYNNEI.

The CDR3 sequence: CASRDRRGSYNEQFF. CDR3 DNA: TGCGCCAGCAGAGACCGCAGGGGCTCCTACAATGAGCAGTTCTTC. This chain connects TRBV10-1 to TRBJ2-1, with a tentative D call TRBD1 (6 bases). Trimming took 6 bases from V and 0 from J, leaving 12 bases between them. Germline V gives CDR1 WNHNN, CDR2 SYGVQD (reference sequence). The CDR3 is 15 amino acids.

The CDR3 DNA follows: TGTGCCAGCAGCTCAACCAAACAGGGAAACACTGAAGCTTTCTTT. This sequence encodes CASSSTKQGNTEAFF. The chain combines TRBV7-3 with TRBJ1-1; D perhaps matches TRBD1 (6 bases). Germline CDR1 reads SGHTA; CDR2 reads FQGTGA. Deletions cut 4 bases from V and 2 bases from J, with 14 bases between. This CDR3 has 15 residues.

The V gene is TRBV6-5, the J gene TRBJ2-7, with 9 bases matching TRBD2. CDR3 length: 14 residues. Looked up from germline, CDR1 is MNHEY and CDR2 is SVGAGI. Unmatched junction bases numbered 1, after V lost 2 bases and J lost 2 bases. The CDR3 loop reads CASSYERGAYEQYF. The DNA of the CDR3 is TGTGCCAGCAGTTACGAGCGGGGGGCCTACGAGCAGTACTTC.

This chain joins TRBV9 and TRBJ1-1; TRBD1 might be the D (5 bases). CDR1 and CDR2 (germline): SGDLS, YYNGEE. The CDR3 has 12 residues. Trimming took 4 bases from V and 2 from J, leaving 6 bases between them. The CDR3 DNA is TGTGCCAGCAGCCAGGGAAACACTGAAGCTTTCTTT. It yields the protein CASSQGNTEAFF. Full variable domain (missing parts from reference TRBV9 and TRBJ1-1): DSGVTQTPKHLITATGQRVTLRCSPRSGDLSVYWYQQSLDQGLQFLIQYYNGEERAKGNILERFSAQQFPDLHSELNLSSLELGDSALYFCASSQGNTEAFFGQGTRLTVV.

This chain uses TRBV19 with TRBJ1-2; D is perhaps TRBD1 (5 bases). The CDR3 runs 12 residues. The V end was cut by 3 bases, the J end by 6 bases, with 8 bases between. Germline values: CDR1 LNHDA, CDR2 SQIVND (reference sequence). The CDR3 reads CASSIGGDGYTF. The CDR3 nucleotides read TGTGCCAGTAGTATCGGGGGAGATGGCTACACCTTC.

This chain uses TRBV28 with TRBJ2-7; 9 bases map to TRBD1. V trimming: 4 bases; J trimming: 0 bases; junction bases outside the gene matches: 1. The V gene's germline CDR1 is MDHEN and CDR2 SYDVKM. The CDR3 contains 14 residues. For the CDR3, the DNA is TGTGCCAGCAGTTCACAGGGGGCCTCCTACGAGCAGTACTTC. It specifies CASSSQGASYEQYF. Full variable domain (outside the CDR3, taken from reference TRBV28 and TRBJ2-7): DVKVTQSSRYLVKRTGEKVFLECVQDMDHENMFWYRQDPGLGLRLIYFSYDVKMKEKGDIPEGYSVSREKKERFSLILESASTNQTSMYLCASSSQGASYEQYFGPGTRLTVT.

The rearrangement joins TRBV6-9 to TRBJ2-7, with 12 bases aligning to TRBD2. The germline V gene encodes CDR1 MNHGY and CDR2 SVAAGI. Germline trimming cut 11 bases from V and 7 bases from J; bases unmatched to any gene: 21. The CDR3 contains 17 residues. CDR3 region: CACRRGGLAGGPREQYF. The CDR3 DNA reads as TGTGCCTGCCGAAGGGGGGGGCTAGCGGGAGGGCCACGGGAGCAGTACTTC.

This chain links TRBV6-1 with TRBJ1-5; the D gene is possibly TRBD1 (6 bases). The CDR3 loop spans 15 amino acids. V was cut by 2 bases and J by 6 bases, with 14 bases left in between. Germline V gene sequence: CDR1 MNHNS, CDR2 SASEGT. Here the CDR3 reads CASSEPQGRGQPQHF. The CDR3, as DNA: TGTGCCAGCAGTGAACCCCAGGGGCGAGGTCAGCCCCAGCATTTT.

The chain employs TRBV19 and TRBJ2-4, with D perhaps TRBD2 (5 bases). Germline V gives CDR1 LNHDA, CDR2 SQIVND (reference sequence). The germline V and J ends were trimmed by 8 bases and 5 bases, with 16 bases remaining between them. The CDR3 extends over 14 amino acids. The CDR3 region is CASRNAGRENIQYF. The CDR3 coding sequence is TGTGCCAGTCGCAACGCGGGCAGAGAAAACATTCAGTACTTC.

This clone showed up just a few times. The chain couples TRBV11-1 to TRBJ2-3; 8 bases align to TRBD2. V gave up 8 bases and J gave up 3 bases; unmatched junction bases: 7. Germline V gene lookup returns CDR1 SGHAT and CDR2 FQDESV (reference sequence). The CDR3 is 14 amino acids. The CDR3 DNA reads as TGTGCCAGCGCCTTCAGCGGGAGAACAGATACGCAGTATTTT. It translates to CASAFSGRTDTQYF. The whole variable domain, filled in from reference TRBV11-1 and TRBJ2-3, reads EAEVAQSPRYKITEKSQAVAFWCDPISGHATLYWYRQILGQGPELLVQFQDESVVDDSQLPKDRFSAERLKGVDSTLKIQPAELGDSAMYLCASAFSGRTDTQYFGPGTRLTVL.

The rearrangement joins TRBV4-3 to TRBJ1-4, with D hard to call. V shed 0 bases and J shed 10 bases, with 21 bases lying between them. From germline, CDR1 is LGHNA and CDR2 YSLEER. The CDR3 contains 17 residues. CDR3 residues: CASSQEVRGGGVGKLFF. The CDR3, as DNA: TGCGCCAGCAGCCAAGAGGTGCGCGGAGGTGGGGTAGGAAAACTGTTTTTT.

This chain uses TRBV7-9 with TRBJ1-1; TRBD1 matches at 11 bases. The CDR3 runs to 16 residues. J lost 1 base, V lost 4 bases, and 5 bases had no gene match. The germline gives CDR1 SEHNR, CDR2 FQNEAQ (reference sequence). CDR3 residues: CASSSDRGRGNTEAFF. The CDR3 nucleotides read TGTGCCAGCAGCTCGGACAGGGGGCGCGGGAACACTGAAGCTTTCTTT.

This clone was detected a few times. CDR3 in amino acids: CAWDAWDRNYGYTF. The CDR3 DNA is TGTGCCTGGGATGCCTGGGACAGAAACTATGGCTACACCTTC. The rearrangement links TRBV30 to TRBJ1-2, with 7 bases identical to TRBD1. CDR1 GTSNPN and CDR2 SVGIG come from the germline V gene (reference sequence). This CDR3 spans 14 amino acids. J lost 2 bases, V lost 5 bases, and 8 bases had no gene match.

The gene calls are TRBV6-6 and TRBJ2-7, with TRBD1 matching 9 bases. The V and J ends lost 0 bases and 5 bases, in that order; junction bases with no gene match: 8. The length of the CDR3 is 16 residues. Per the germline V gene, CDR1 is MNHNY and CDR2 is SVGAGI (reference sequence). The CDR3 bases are TGTGCCAGCAGTTACTCGTCTCCGGGACAGGGCAACGAGCAGTACTTC. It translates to CASSYSSPGQGNEQYF.

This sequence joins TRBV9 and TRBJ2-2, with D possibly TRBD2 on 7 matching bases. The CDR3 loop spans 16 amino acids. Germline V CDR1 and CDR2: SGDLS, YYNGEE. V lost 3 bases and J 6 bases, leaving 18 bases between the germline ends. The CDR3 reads CASSARGGEWPGELFF. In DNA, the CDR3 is TGTGCCAGCAGCGCGAGGGGGGGGGAGTGGCCCGGGGAGCTGTTTTTT.

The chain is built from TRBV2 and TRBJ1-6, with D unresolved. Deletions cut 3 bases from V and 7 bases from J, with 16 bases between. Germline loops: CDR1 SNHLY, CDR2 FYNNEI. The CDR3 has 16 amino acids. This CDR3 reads CASSDGYRNLNSPLHF. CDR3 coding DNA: TGTGCCAGCAGTGATGGGTACAGAAATTTAAATTCACCCCTCCACTTT.

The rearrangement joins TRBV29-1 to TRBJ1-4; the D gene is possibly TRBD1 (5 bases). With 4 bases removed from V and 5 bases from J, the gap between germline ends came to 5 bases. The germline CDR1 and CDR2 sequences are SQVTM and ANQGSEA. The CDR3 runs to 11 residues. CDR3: CSVGQNEKLFF. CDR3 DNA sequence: TGCAGCGTTGGACAGAATGAAAAACTGTTTTTT. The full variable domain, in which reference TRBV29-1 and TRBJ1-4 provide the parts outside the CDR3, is SAVISQKPSRDICQRGTSLTIQCQVDSQVTMMFWYRQQPGQSLTLIATANQGSEATYESGFVIDKFPISRPNLTFSTLTVSNMSPEDSSIYLCSVGQNEKLFFGSGTQLSVL.

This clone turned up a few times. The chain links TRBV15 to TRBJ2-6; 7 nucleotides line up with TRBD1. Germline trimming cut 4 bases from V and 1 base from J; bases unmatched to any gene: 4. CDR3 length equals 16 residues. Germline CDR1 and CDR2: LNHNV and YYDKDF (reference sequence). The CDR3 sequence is CATSNSTGSGANVLTF. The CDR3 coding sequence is TGTGCCACCAGCAACTCGACAGGGTCTGGGGCCAACGTCCTGACTTTC.

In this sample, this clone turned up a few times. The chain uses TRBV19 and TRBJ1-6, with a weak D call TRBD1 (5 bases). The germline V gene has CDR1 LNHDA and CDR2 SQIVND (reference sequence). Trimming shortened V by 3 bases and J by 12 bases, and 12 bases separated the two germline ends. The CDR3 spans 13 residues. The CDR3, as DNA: TGTGCCAGTAGTATTGGCTCCCAGGGACCCCTCCACTTT. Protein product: CASSIGSQGPLHF.

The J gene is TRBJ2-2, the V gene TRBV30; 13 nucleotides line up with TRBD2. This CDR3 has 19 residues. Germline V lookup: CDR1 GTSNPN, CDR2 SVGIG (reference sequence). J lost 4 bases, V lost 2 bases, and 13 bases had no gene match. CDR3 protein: CAWSKSILAGGPTTGELFF. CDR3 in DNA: TGTGCCTGGAGTAAGTCAATACTAGCGGGAGGGCCGACCACCGGGGAGCTGTTTTTT.

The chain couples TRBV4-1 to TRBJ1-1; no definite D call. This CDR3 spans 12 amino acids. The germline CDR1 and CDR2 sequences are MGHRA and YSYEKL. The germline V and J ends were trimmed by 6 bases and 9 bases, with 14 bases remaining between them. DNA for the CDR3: TGCGCCAGCAGTCTAGGCGGGGTTAAAGCTTTCTTT. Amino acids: CASSLGGVKAFF.

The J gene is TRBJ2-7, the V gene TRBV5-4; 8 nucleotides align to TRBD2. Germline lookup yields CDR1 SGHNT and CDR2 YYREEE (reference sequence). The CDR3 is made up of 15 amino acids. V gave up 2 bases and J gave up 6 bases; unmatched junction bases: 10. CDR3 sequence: CASSFRHRGGLEQYF. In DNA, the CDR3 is TGTGCCAGCAGCTTCCGACACCGGGGGGGTCTCGAGCAGTACTTC.

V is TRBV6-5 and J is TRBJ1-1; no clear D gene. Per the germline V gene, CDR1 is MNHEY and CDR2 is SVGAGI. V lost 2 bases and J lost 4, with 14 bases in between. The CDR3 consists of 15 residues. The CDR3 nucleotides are TGTGCCAGCAGTTACCGGGTTGACGGGTCCACTGAAGCTTTCTTT. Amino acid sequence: CASSYRVDGSTEAFF.

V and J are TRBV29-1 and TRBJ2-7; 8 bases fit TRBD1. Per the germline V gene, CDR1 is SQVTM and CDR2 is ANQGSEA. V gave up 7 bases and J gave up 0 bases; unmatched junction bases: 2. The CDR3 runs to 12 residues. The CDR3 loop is CSGGQGSYEQYF. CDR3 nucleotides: TGCAGCGGCGGACAGGGCTCCTACGAGCAGTACTTC.

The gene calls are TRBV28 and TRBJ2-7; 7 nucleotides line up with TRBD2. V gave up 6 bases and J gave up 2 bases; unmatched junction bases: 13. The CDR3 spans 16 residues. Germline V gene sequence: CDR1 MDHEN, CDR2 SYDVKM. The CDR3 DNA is TGTGCCAGCAGCCCCTTAGTAGCGGGTCTCCCCTACGAGCAGTACTTC. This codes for CASSPLVAGLPYEQYF.

CDR3 protein: CATSSTGRGNQPQHF. The CDR3 region has the DNA TGTGCCACTTCTTCTACAGGGCGGGGCAATCAGCCCCAGCATTTT. The V gene is TRBV19, the J gene TRBJ1-5, with D possibly being TRBD1 (6 bases). Germline CDR1 reads LNHDA; CDR2 reads SQIVND (reference sequence). The CDR3 runs 15 residues. The V and J ends lost 10 bases and 2 bases respectively, with 18 bases between them.